The 18 T cell receptor beta chains in this list originate from one sample, sequenced in a study of vaccination and CD4 T cells after COVID-19 (dated by TCRdb to about 2022). Library preparation was by PCR. Sequencing used an Illumina iSeq 100. TCRdb's own reprocessing of the public reads used fastp at Q25 and MiXCR and kept productive beta chains. All rows with the same CDR3 protein become a single entry with the most common DNA and genes. For this sample the table gives 20,000 to 25,000 distinct CDR3 sequences, of which about 60% were detected only once. The leading ten clones occupy around 1.1% of the sample. Material: CD4+ T cells from blood, obtained before SARS-CoV-2 vaccination. Source of these receptors: a human donor who had recovered from COVID-19.

The CDR3, as DNA: TGTGCCAGCTCTAGGGGGCGGGAGGGCTACGAGCAGTACTTC. Protein product: CASSRGREGYEQYF. The V and J genes are TRBV12-3 or TRBV12-4 and TRBJ2-7, with 9 bases that match TRBD2. CDR3 length: 14 residues. V dropped 8 bases and J dropped 3; count of bases not matched to a gene: 8.

This clonotype was detected only a few times. The rearrangement links TRBV20-1 to TRBJ2-2; D is unclear. The CDR3 totals 12 residues. V lost 6 bases to trimming and J lost 7 bases, with 12 bases between them. Germline CDR1 and CDR2: DFQATT and SNEGSKA (reference sequence). The DNA of the CDR3 is TGCAGTGCCAAGACCGATATCGGGGAGCTGTTTTTT. Encoded protein: CSAKTDIGELFF.

V and J are TRBV18 and TRBJ2-3, with D perhaps being TRBD1 or TRBD2 (5 bases each). Trimming took 5 bases from V and 1 from J, leaving 13 bases between them. The CDR3 is made up of 15 amino acids. The germline CDR1 and CDR2 sequences are KGHSH and LQKENI. This chain's CDR3 is CASSARDRGTDTQYF. The CDR3 DNA is TGTGCCAGCTCAGCAAGGGACCGTGGCACAGATACGCAGTATTTT.

The chain uses TRBV27 and TRBJ2-7; D is possibly TRBD1 or TRBD2 (5 bases each). Trimming cost V 5 bases and J 5 bases, with 10 bases left between them. CDR1 and CDR2 (germline): MNHEY, SMNVEV (reference sequence). The CDR3 totals 12 residues. The CDR3 sequence is CASSTRGHEQYF. In DNA, the CDR3 is TGTGCCAGCAGTACTAGGGGCCACGAGCAGTACTTC.

V usage is TRBV6-5 and J usage is TRBJ2-2; D is unresolved. Per the germline V gene, CDR1 is MNHEY and CDR2 is SVGAGI. With 4 bases removed from V and 8 bases from J, the gap between germline ends came to 8 bases. CDR3 length: 12 residues. The CDR3 region is CASSSGRGELFF. The CDR3 region has the DNA TGTGCCAGCAGTTCCGGGCGGGGGGAGCTGTTTTTT.

A single count supports this clonotype. The gene calls are TRBV6-1 and TRBJ2-3; the D gene is possibly TRBD1 (6 bases). V was cut by 6 bases and J by 4 bases, with 14 bases left in between. The V gene's germline CDR1 is MNHNS and CDR2 SASEGT. This CDR3 has 14 residues. CDR3 nucleotides: TGTGCCAGCAGAGTGGGGGCAGCCTCAGATACGCAGTATTTT. This gives the protein CASRVGAASDTQYF.

The V and J genes are TRBV28 and TRBJ2-2; tentative D call: TRBD2 (5 bases). The CDR3 extends over 11 amino acids. Germline V gives CDR1 MDHEN, CDR2 SYDVKM. Trimming stripped 6 bases from V and 7 bases from J, with 6 bases between. CDR3 in amino acids: CASRDYGELFF. DNA of the CDR3: TGTGCCAGCAGAGACTACGGGGAGCTGTTTTTT.

The chain has TRBV19 and TRBJ1-6, with 7 bases matching TRBD1. Germline lookup yields CDR1 LNHDA and CDR2 SQIVND (reference sequence). There are 14 residues in the CDR3. The V gene end was trimmed by 5 bases and the J gene end by 10 bases; junction bases not matched to a gene: 8. The CDR3 loop reads CASSPTGLESPLHF. DNA for the CDR3: TGTGCCAGTAGTCCGACAGGGTTGGAATCACCCCTCCACTTT.

The chain joins TRBV27 to TRBJ1-1, with 8 bases fitting TRBD1. The germline V gene has CDR1 MNHEY and CDR2 SMNVEV (reference sequence). The J segment lost 1 base and the V segment lost 7 bases, leaving 5 bases of the junction unmatched. The CDR3 extends over 14 amino acids. CDR3 in DNA: TGTGCCAGCACTCGACAGGGGAGGAACACTGAAGCTTTCTTT. Residues: CASTRQGRNTEAFF.

This chain links TRBV6-1 with TRBJ2-5; 7 positions agree with TRBD1. CDR3 length: 13 amino acids. The germline gives CDR1 MNHNS, CDR2 SASEGT. Unmatched junction bases numbered 2, after V lost 2 bases and J lost 5 bases. The CDR3 DNA reads TGTGCCAGCAGTGAATCCAGGGGGGAGACCCAGTACTTC. Protein: CASSESRGETQYF.

The chain joins TRBV14 to TRBJ2-1; 7 nucleotides match TRBD2. Per the germline V gene, CDR1 is SGHDN and CDR2 is FVKESK. Trimming removed 1 base from V and 10 bases from J; junction bases left unmatched: 7. The CDR3 totals 14 residues. The CDR3 is CASSQVSGGTEQFF. In DNA form, the CDR3 reads TGTGCCAGCAGCCAAGTTTCGGGGGGTACGGAGCAGTTCTTC.

This CDR3 reads CASSDRWGLDEQYF. The CDR3 nucleotides are TGTGCCAGCAGTGACCGGTGGGGCTTGGACGAGCAGTACTTC. This chain connects TRBV6-1 to TRBJ2-7, with D possibly being TRBD1 (5 bases). The V gene lost 3 bases and the J gene lost 5 bases, with 14 bases spanning the gap. The V gene's germline CDR1 is MNHNS and CDR2 SASEGT. The CDR3 length is 14 residues.

The chain employs TRBV5-4 and TRBJ2-3; D is perhaps TRBD2 (6 bases). The CDR3 totals 16 residues. Germline CDR1 and CDR2: SGHNT and YYREEE (reference sequence). V was clipped by 4 bases and J by 4 bases, with 19 bases between them. The CDR3 here is CASSLAVGGLADTQYF. For the CDR3, the DNA is TGTGCCAGCAGCCTCGCCGTCGGAGGGTTAGCAGATACGCAGTATTTT.

The CDR3, as DNA: TGTGCCAGCAGTTGGCAGCTAAGCTCTGGAAACACCATATATTTT. Translated: CASSWQLSSGNTIYF. The rearrangement joins TRBV28 to TRBJ1-3; no firm D call. Trimming took off 4 bases at V and 0 bases at J, with 10 bases between the two ends. The CDR3 loop spans 15 amino acids. Germline V gene data show CDR1 as MDHEN and CDR2 as SYDVKM.

The rearrangement links TRBV5-1 to TRBJ1-1; D ambiguous. The V end was cut by 0 bases, the J end by 3 bases, with 6 bases between. The CDR3 covers 13 residues. The germline CDR1 and CDR2 sequences are SGHRS and YFSETQ. The CDR3 loop reads CASSLDGHTEAFF. DNA of the CDR3: TGCGCCAGCAGCTTGGATGGGCACACTGAAGCTTTCTTT.

In its sample, this clonotype was seen a few times. The chain couples TRBV11-2 to TRBJ1-5; unclear D gene. Germline lookup yields CDR1 SGHAT and CDR2 FQNNGV. This CDR3 has 13 residues. V lost 4 bases to trimming and J lost 5 bases, with 9 bases between them. The DNA of the CDR3 is TGTGCCAGCAGCTCGGGAGTTGATCAGCCCCAGCATTTT. It translates to CASSSGVDQPQHF.

This clonotype has a handful of counts. The rearrangement joins TRBV7-2 to TRBJ2-3; D is ambiguous. Germline-derived CDR1 and CDR2 are SGHTA and FQGNSA. The CDR3 spans 15 residues. Trimming stripped 2 bases from V and 2 bases from J, with 11 bases between. CDR3 in amino acids: CASSLKGQATDTQYF. The CDR3 coding sequence is TGTGCCAGCAGCTTAAAGGGTCAGGCCACAGATACGCAGTATTTT.

V and J are TRBV28 and TRBJ1-2, with D possibly TRBD1 on 5 matching bases. Trimming left V 1 base short and J 7 bases short, with 19 bases between. From germline, CDR1 is MDHEN and CDR2 SYDVKM. This CDR3 comprises 16 residues. The CDR3: CASSLLSSGTYRGYTF. For the CDR3, the DNA is TGTGCCAGCAGTTTATTAAGTTCAGGGACCTATCGTGGCTACACCTTC.